This record concerns one T cell receptor beta chain sequence. The CDR3 runs 17 residues. The germline V gene encodes CDR1 KGHSH and CDR2 LQKENI. V lost 3 bases to trimming and J lost 4 bases; unmatched junction nucleotides: 7. Controls came from buffy coats of healthy blood donors. These data are taken from a study of STAT5B mutations in CD4+ large granular lymphocyte leukemia. Only in-frame clones appear in the TCRdb table, and some are missing; sequencing was by immunoSEQ multiplex PCR. In the table there are some 40,000 clones, around 86% of which are singletons. The receptor comes from a human donor in good health. Sequencing was done on a sample of CD4+ T cells from blood buffy coats. The genes are TRBV18 and TRBJ2-1, with TRBD2 matching 12 bases. The CDR3 region has the DNA TGTGCCAGCTCACCGACTCTAGCGGGAGGGACGTACAATGAGCAGTTCTTC. Residues: CASSPTLAGGTYNEQFF. Based on the CDR3 plus reference TRBV18 and TRBJ2-1, the full variable domain is NAGVMQNPRHLVRRRGQEARLRCSPMKGHSHVYWYRQLPEEGLKFMVYLQKENIIDESGMPKERFSAEFPKEGPSILRIQQVVRGDSAAYFCASSPTLAGGTYNEQFFGPGTRLTVL.